This is a list of T cell receptor beta chains from one sample in a study of beta chain features in type 1 diabetes. Sequencing was performed with immunoSEQ multiplex PCR; in TCRdb, only in-frame clones are kept and a portion is missing. This repertoire shows around 430,000 clones, 30% found once; its top ten account for roughly 0.066%. The sequencing sample was made of naive CD4+ T cells from blood. The receptor set was obtained from a man aged 18 to 30 in good health. CDR3s include the opening cysteine and the closing phenylalanine or tryptophan. A D gene is named only where the DNA matches it firmly. Expanded clones are given a class, and other clones once, few, many or no size at all.

clone size,CDR3 length,D gene,J gene,V gene,CDR3 DNA,CDR3 protein
few,13,TRBD2,TRBJ2-1,TRBV30,TGTGCCTGGAGCGGGAGGGCCTACAATGAGCAGTTCTTC,CAWSGRAYNEQFF
once,14,TRBD2,TRBJ2-7,TRBV11-2,TGTGCCAGCAGCTTAGTCGGTAGCGGGTACGAGCAGTACTTC,CASSLVGSGYEQYF
few,16,TRBD2,TRBJ2-1,TRBV30,TGTGCCTCGGACCCAGGACTAGCGGGAGTGTCAAGTGCGGAATTCTTC,CASDPGLAGVSSAEFF
few,14,TRBD2,TRBJ2-7,TRBV7-2,TGTGCCAGCAGCTTAACTAGCGGGACCTACGAGCAGTACTTC,CASSLTSGTYEQYF
few,12,-,TRBJ2-7,TRBV5-1,TGCGCCAGCAGCTTGGGTCACCTCGAGCAGTACTTC,CASSLGHLEQYF
-,16,-,TRBJ2-7,TRBV4-1,TGCGCCAGCAGCCATGGAGTCCGGGACGGGACCTACGAGCAGTACTTC,CASSHGVRDGTYEQYF
-,17,TRBD2,TRBJ2-7,TRBV14,TGTGCCAGCAGCCAAGTAAGACGAGCGGGAGAGCTCCACGAGCAGTACTTC,CASSQVRRAGELHEQYF
few,16,-,TRBJ2-7,TRBV4-2,TGTGCCAGCAGCCGTGCCGGGGACGACTTTAAGTACGAGCAGTACTTC,CASSRAGDDFKYEQYF
few,13,TRBD2,TRBJ2-4,TRBV6-1,TGTGCCAGCCGAGCGGGAGGGCTGAACATTCAGTACTTC,CASRAGGLNIQYF
-,17,TRBD2,TRBJ2-1,TRBV4-1,TGCGCCAGCAGCCAAGAGGGAAGCGGGAGGGGATTCAATGAGCAGTTCTTC,CASSQEGSGRGFNEQFF
-,15,-,TRBJ2-2,TRBV30,TGTGCCTGGAGTGTGGAAGGGCCACACACCGGGGAGCTGTTTTTT,CAWSVEGPHTGELFF
-,14,TRBD1,TRBJ2-7,TRBV7-2,TGTGCCAGCAGCTTCAAGTACAGGGGAAACGAGCAGTACTTC,CASSFKYRGNEQYF
few,15,TRBD1,TRBJ1-5,TRBV30,TGTGCCTGGAGCGGCGACAGGGCGGGGCGTCAGCCCCAGCATTTT,CAWSGDRAGRQPQHF
few,13,-,TRBJ2-1,TRBV7-9,TGTGCCAGCCGAGCTCGTAATTACAATGAGCAGTTCTTC,CASRARNYNEQFF
few,13,TRBD2,TRBJ2-1,TRBV11-2,TGTGCCAGCGGACTAGCGGGAACGAATGAGCAGTTCTTC,CASGLAGTNEQFF
-,12,-,TRBJ2-1,TRBV2,TGTGCCAGCAGGTGGATTAGCGATGAGCAGTTCTTC,CASRWISDEQFF
few,13,-,TRBJ2-3,TRBV5-1,TGCGCCAGCAGCTTGGATCGGGCAGATACGCAGTATTTT,CASSLDRADTQYF
few,16,-,TRBJ2-3,TRBV18,TGTGCCAGCTCACCACCTCGGAGTTCTAGCACAGATACGCAGTATTTT,CASSPPRSSSTDTQYF
few,14,-,TRBJ2-7,TRBV29-1,TGCAGCGTTACTCCGGGCCTTACCACCCACGAGCAGTACTTC,CSVTPGLTTHEQYF
-,15,TRBD2,TRBJ2-1,TRBV27,TGTGCCAGCAGAACTAGCGGGAGGACCTACAATGAGCAGTTCTTC,CASRTSGRTYNEQFF
-,14,-,TRBJ2-1,TRBV9,TGTGCCAGCAGCGTAACAGGCCAAGACAATGAGCAGTTCTTC,CASSVTGQDNEQFF
-,13,-,TRBJ2-6,TRBV28,TGTGCCAGTGGTTGGTCTGGGGCCAACGTCCTGACTTTC,CASGWSGANVLTF
-,16,-,TRBJ2-2,TRBV7-9,TGTGCCAGCAGCTTGGTTGACCTACTCAACACCGGGGAGCTGTTTTTT,CASSLVDLLNTGELFF
-,16,TRBD2,TRBJ2-2,TRBV30,TGTGCCTGGACGGGACTAGCGGGATATAGGTCCGGGGAGCTGTTTTTT,CAWTGLAGYRSGELFF
-,13,-,TRBJ2-5,TRBV2,TGTGCCAGCGAGGGCAGATATCAAGAGACCCAGTACTTC,CASEGRYQETQYF
-,13,-,TRBJ1-5,TRBV28,TGTGCCAGCAGCGCACAGGGTAATCAGCCCCAGCATTTT,CASSAQGNQPQHF
-,15,TRBD1,TRBJ2-1,TRBV5-6,TGTGCCAGCAGGCCCGGGACAGGGGATTACAATGAGCAGTTCTTC,CASRPGTGDYNEQFF
-,14,TRBD2,TRBJ2-5,TRBV7-9,TGTGCCAGCAGCTTCGGGGACTATCGGGAGACCCAGTACTTC,CASSFGDYRETQYF
once,15,-,TRBJ2-1,TRBV5-1,TGCGCCAGCAGCCCTCGACTAGAGGATTGGAATGAGCAGTTCTTC,CASSPRLEDWNEQFF
-,15,-,TRBJ2-3,TRBV4-2,TGTGCCAGCAGCCAAGACGGGGGGCGGACGGATACGCAGTATTTT,CASSQDGGRTDTQYF
few,12,TRBD1,TRBJ2-3,TRBV9,TGTGCCAGCAGCGGAGGGGGCCCGGCGCAGTATTTT,CASSGGGPAQYF
-,16,TRBD2,TRBJ2-7,TRBV7-9,TGTGCCAGCAGCACCCAAAGCGGGAGCTATTTCTACGAGCAGTACTTC,CASSTQSGSYFYEQYF
-,13,-,TRBJ2-6,TRBV6-5,TGTGCCAGCAGTAGCTCTGGGGCCAACGTCCTGACTTTC,CASSSSGANVLTF
-,14,-,TRBJ2-6,TRBV5-1,TGCGCCAGCAGCGGACCCTCTGGGGCCAACGTCCTGACTTTC,CASSGPSGANVLTF
-,18,TRBD1,TRBJ2-6,TRBV4-2,TGTGCCAGCAGCCCGACAGGGACAGGATGGTCTGGGGCCAACGTCCTGACTTTC,CASSPTGTGWSGANVLTF
-,16,-,TRBJ2-1,TRBV19,TGTGCCAGTAGTCCCGGTTCTGGGGCATCCTACAATGAGCAGTTCTTC,CASSPGSGASYNEQFF
-,13,-,TRBJ2-7,TRBV5-1,TGCGCCAGCAGCCCCCAACCCGGGGCCGAGCAGTACTTC,CASSPQPGAEQYF
-,14,-,TRBJ2-7,TRBV30,TGTGCCTGGATAACTCGGGACCGCATAGGGGAGCAGTACTTC,CAWITRDRIGEQYF
few,15,-,TRBJ2-7,TRBV4-3,TGCGCCAGCAGCTTTCTCGCAGGGTCGGCCTACGAGCAGTACTTC,CASSFLAGSAYEQYF